The clone carrying this T cell receptor (beta chain) appeared a few times. The data are from a study of T cells in Graves' hyperthyroidism and ophthalmopathy. This CDR3 is 15 amino acids long. The germline gives CDR1 SGDLS, CDR2 YYNGEE. V lost 3 bases, J lost 9 bases, and 19 bases lay in between. TCR beta CDR3 sequences were amplified from RNA transcripts. Primed by the HTBI set, a first-round RT-PCR was run on the TCR CDR3. MiXCR, run by TCRdb on the multiplex PCR reads, gives a single entry per CDR3 protein. The sample records around 350,000 distinct CDR3 sequences, more than 15% being singletons. This blood was taken when hyperthyroidism was first diagnosed, before any ophthalmopathy symptoms existed.

The sequencing sample was made of blood. This TCR was recovered from a woman younger than 35 with Graves' hyperthyroidism that later progressed to Graves' ophthalmopathy. The V and J genes are TRBV9 and TRBJ2-1; D uncertain. CDR3 sequence: CASSGGTLTSGEQFF. The DNA for the CDR3 is TGTGCCAGCAGCGGAGGAACCCTAACCTCGGGTGAGCAGTTCTTC.